This TCR beta chain was captured by sequencing in a study of OX40 agonist ivuxolimab in advanced cancers. Assay used: immunoSEQ multiplex PCR; TCRdb lists only in-frame clones, some missing. The repertoire includes almost 80,000 clones, roughly four fifths of them detected once, and 0.4% to 0.55% sits in the top ten. The CDR3 has 13 amino acids. CDR1 and CDR2 from the germline V gene are MNHEY and SMNVEV (reference sequence). The V and J ends lost 7 bases and 2 bases respectively, with 11 bases between them. This specimen consisted of CD4+ or CD8+ T cells sorted from blood, obtained in a trial of the OX40 agonist ivuxolimab. This TCR was sampled from an adult with an advanced solid tumor such as melanoma, head and neck, liver or kidney cancer. J is TRBJ1-2 and V is TRBV27; D not resolved. CDR3 nucleotide sequence: TGTGCCAGCACTACCCCGGGGAACTATGGCTACACCTTC. Translation gives CASTTPGNYGYTF.